One and the same sample provided the 7 T cell receptor beta chains below, sequenced in a study of shared clonotypes between healthy human individuals. Here immunoSEQ multiplex PCR was the method, and the copy in TCRdb shows in-frame clones only, minus some. Counted here are roughly 2.2 million clones, just over 90% occurring once; the ten biggest clones make up 0.35% to 0.45%. Material: naive CD4+ T cells from PBMCs. Sample subset: CD45RA+ positively selected. Source of these receptors: a man aged 18-30 years in good health. Some clones in this sample may be carry-over from other donors' samples.

The chain has TRBV11-1 and TRBJ2-2; perhaps TRBD2 as D (6 bases). CDR3 length: 15 amino acids. V was shortened by 2 bases and J by 7 bases, with 14 bases between the two germline ends. Germline CDR1 and CDR2: SGHAT and FQDESV (reference sequence). In nucleotides, the CDR3 is TGTGCCAGCAGCTTACTGGGAGGATCTCTCGGGGAGCTGTTTTTT. Protein sequence: CASSLLGGSLGELFF.

V usage is TRBV9 and J usage is TRBJ2-1; D is undetermined. V was shortened by 3 bases and J by 2 bases, with 9 bases between the two germline ends. The CDR3 is 14 residues long. Looked up from germline, CDR1 is SGDLS and CDR2 is YYNGEE. CDR3 sequence reads: CASSAVWTYNEQFF. As DNA, the CDR3 is TGTGCCAGCAGCGCCGTATGGACCTACAATGAGCAGTTCTTC.

The gene calls are TRBV12-5 and TRBJ1-5; TRBD1 matches 8 bases. The CDR3 length is 18 residues. V lost 1 base and J lost 3; bases outside the gene matches: 11. Germline V gene lookup returns CDR1 LGHNT and CDR2 FRNRAP. The chain's CDR3 is CASGLATGQGVVNQPQHF. CDR3 DNA: TGTGCTAGTGGTTTGGCGACCGGACAGGGAGTCGTCAATCAGCCCCAGCATTTT. The full variable domain, completed using reference TRBV12-5 and TRBJ1-5, is DARVTQTPRHKVTEMGQEVTMRCQPILGHNTVFWYRQTMMQGLELLAYFRNRAPLDDSGMPKDRFSAEMPDATLATLKIQPSEPRDSAVYFCASGLATGQGVVNQPQHFGDGTRLSIL.

V and J are TRBV7-9 and TRBJ2-5; weak D call: TRBD1 (5 bases). The CDR3 spans 14 residues. V was cut by 2 bases and J by 4 bases, with 11 bases left in between. Germline-derived CDR1 and CDR2 are SEHNR and FQNEAQ (reference sequence). The CDR3, as DNA: TGTGCCAGCAGCTTAATGCAGGGTTTAGAGACCCAGTACTTC. Its protein is CASSLMQGLETQYF.

CDR3 amino acids: CASTNRWGRVSYEQYF. CDR3 DNA: TGTGCCAGCACCAACCGATGGGGGAGGGTATCCTACGAGCAGTACTTC. V and J are TRBV28 and TRBJ2-7, with TRBD2 matching over 7 bases. The CDR3 spans 16 residues. Germline lookup yields CDR1 MDHEN and CDR2 SYDVKM. Trimming removed 7 bases from V and 1 base from J; junction bases left unmatched: 13.

V and J are TRBV5-1 and TRBJ2-3; D may be TRBD1 (6 bases). V lost 4 bases to trimming and J lost 0 bases, with 18 bases between them. The CDR3 covers 17 residues. CDR1 and CDR2 (germline): SGHRS, YFSETQ. CDR3: CASSLLPGTYSTDTQYF. The CDR3 coding sequence is TGCGCCAGCAGCCTGCTCCCTGGGACATACAGCACAGATACGCAGTATTTT.

The chain recombines TRBV30 with TRBJ2-1; D might be TRBD2 (5 bases). V lost 2 bases and J 5 bases, leaving 13 bases between the germline ends. The CDR3 is 14 residues long. Germline CDR1 is GTSNPN and CDR2 is SVGIG (reference sequence). CDR3 nucleotides: TGTGCCTGGAGTCTCCCTAGCTTGGACAATGAGCAGTTCTTC. It translates to CAWSLPSLDNEQFF.